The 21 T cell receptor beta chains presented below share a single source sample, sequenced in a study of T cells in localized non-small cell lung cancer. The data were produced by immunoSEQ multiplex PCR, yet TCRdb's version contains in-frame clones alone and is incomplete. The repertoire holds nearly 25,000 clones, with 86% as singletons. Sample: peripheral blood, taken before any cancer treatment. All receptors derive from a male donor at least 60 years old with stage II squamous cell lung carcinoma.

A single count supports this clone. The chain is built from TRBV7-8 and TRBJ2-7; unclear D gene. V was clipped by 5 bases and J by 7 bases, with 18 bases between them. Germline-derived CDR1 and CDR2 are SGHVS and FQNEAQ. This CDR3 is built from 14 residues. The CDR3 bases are TGTGCCAGCAGCCCCGAGGCGCGAGACCGGGAGCAGTACTTC. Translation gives CASSPEARDREQYF.

DNA for the CDR3: TGTGCCTGGAAACCCGGGACTGTCGGGAACACCGGGGAGCTGTTTTTT. Translated, it gives CAWKPGTVGNTGELFF. The chain links TRBV30 to TRBJ2-2, with D possibly TRBD2 on 6 matching bases. This CDR3 is built from 16 residues. V lost 4 bases and J lost 1, with 16 bases in between. Germline-derived CDR1 and CDR2 are GTSNPN and SVGIG (reference sequence).

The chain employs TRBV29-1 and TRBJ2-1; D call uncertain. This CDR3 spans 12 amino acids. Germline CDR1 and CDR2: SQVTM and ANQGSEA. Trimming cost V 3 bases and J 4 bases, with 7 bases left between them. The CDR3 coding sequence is TGCAGCGTTGACCGGAGTTACAATGAGCAGTTCTTC. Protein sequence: CSVDRSYNEQFF.

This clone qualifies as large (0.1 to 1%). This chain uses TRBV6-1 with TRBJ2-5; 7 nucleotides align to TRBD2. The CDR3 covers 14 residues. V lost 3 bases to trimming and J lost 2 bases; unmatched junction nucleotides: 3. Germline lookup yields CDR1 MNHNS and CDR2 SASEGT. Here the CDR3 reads CASSEFGGQETQYF. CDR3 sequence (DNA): TGTGCCAGCAGTGAGTTCGGGGGGCAAGAGACCCAGTACTTC.

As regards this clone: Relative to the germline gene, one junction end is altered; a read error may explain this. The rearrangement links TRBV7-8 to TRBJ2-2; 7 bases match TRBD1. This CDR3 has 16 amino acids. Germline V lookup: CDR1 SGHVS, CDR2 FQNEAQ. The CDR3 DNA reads TGTGCCAGCAGAGCAACAGGGGCCGCGAACGCCGGGGAGCTGTTTTTT. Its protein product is CASRATGAANAGELFF.

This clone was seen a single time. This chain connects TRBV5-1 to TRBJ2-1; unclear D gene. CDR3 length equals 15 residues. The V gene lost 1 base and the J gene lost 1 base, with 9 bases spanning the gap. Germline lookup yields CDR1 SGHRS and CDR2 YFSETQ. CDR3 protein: CASSLNQASYNEQFF. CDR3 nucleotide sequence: TGCGCCAGCAGCTTGAACCAGGCGTCCTACAATGAGCAGTTCTTC.

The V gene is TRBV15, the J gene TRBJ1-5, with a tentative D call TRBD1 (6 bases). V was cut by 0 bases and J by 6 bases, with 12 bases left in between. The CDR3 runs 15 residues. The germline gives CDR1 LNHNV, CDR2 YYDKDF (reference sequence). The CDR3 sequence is CATSRDRQGSQPQHF. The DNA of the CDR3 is TGTGCCACCAGCAGAGATCGTCAGGGGAGTCAGCCCCAGCATTTT.

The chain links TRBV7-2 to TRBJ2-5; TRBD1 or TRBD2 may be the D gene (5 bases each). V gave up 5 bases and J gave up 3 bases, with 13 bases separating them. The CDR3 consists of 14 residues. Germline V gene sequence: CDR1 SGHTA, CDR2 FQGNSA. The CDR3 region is CASSPLAGKETQYF. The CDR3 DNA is TGTGCCAGCAGCCCTCTAGCAGGGAAAGAGACCCAGTACTTC. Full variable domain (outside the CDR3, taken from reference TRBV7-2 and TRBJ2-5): GAGVSQSPSNKVTEKGKDVELRCDPISGHTALYWYRQSLGQGLEFLIYFQGNSAPDKSGLPSDRFSAERTGGSVSTLTIQRTQQEDSAVYLCASSPLAGKETQYFGPGTRLLVL.

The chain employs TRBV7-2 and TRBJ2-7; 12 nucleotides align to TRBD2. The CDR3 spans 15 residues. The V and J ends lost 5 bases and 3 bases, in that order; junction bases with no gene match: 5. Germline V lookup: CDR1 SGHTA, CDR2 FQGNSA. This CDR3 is CASSPATSGGYEQYF. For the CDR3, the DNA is TGTGCCAGCAGCCCCGCGACTAGCGGGGGCTACGAGCAGTACTTC.

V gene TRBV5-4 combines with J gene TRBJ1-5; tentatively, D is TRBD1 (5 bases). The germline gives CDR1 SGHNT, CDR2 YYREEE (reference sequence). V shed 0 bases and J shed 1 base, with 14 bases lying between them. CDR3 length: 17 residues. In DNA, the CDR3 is TGTGCCAGCAGCTTGGGACCACCTGGGGGGAGCAATCAGCCCCAGCATTTT. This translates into CASSLGPPGGSNQPQHF.

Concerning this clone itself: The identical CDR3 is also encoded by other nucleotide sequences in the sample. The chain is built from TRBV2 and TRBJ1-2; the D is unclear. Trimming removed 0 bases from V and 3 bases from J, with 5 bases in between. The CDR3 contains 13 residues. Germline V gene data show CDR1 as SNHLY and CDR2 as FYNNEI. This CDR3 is CASSEAGDYGYTF. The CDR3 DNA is TGTGCCAGCAGTGAAGCAGGTGACTATGGCTACACCTTC.

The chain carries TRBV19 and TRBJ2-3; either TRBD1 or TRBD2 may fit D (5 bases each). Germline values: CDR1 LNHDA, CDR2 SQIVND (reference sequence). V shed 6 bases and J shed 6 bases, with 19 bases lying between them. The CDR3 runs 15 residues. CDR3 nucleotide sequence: TGTGCCAGTAGGGGAACAGGCATCGGGGTGGATACGCAGTATTTT. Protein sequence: CASRGTGIGVDTQYF.

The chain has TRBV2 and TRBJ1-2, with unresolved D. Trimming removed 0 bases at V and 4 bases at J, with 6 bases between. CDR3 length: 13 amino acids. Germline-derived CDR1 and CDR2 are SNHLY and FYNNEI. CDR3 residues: CASSEASSYGYTF. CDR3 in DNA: TGTGCCAGCAGTGAAGCCAGTTCCTATGGCTACACCTTC.

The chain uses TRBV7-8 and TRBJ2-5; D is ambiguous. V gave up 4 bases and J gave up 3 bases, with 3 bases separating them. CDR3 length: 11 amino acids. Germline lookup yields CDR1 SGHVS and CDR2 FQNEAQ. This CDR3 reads CASSYKETQYF. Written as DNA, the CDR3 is TGTGCCAGCAGCTACAAAGAGACCCAGTACTTC. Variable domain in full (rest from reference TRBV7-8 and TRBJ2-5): GAGVSQSPRYKVAKRGQDVALRCDPISGHVSLFWYQQALGQGPEFLTYFQNEAQLDKSGLPSDRFFAERPEGSVSTLKIQRTQQEDSAVYLCASSYKETQYFGPGTRLLVL.

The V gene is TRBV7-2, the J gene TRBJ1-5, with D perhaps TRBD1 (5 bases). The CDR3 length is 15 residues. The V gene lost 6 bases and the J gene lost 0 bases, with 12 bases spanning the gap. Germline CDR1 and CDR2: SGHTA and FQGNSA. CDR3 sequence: CASRPQGHSNQPQHF. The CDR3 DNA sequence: TGTGCCAGCAGGCCCCAGGGTCATAGCAATCAGCCCCAGCATTTT.

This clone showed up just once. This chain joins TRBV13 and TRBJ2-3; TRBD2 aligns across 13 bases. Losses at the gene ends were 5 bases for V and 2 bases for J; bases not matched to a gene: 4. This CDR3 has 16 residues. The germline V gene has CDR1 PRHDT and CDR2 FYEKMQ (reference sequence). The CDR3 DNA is TGTGCCAGCAGCGAGGGACTAGCGGGGATCACAGATACGCAGTATTTT. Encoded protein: CASSEGLAGITDTQYF.

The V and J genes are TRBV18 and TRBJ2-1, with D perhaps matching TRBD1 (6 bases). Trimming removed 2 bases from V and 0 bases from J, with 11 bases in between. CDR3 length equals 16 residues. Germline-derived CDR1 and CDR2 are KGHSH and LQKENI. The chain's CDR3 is CASSPNRVSSYNEQFF. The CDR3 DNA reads TGTGCCAGCTCACCAAACAGGGTTAGCTCCTACAATGAGCAGTTCTTC.

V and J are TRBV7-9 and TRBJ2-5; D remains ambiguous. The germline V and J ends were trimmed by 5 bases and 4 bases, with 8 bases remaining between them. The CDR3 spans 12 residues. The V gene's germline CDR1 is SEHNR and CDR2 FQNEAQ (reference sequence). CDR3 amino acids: CASSPMGETQYF. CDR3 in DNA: TGTGCCAGCAGCCCTATGGGAGAGACCCAGTACTTC.

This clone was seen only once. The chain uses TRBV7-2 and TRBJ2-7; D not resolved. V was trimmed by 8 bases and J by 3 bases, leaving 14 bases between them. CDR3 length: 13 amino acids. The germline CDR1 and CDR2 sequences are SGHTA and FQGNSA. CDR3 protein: CASCDVADYEQYF. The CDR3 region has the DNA TGTGCCAGCTGCGACGTGGCGGACTACGAGCAGTACTTC.

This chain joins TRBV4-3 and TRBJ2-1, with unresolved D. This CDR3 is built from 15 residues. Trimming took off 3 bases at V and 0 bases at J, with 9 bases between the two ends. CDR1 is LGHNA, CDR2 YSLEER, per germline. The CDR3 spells CASSQQTSSYNEQFF. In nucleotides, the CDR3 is TGCGCCAGCAGCCAGCAGACCAGCTCCTACAATGAGCAGTTCTTC.

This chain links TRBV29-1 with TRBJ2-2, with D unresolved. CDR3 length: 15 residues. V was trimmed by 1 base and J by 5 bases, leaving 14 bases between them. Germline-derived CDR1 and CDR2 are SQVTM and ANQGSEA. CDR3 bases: TGCAGCGTTGAAGTTAGAGCAGGTCGGACCGGGGAGCTGTTTTTT. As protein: CSVEVRAGRTGELFF.